What follows are 31 T cell receptor beta chains derived from one specimen sequenced in a study of blood T cells in healthy people across ages (dated by TCRdb to the mid-2010s). To prepare the library, 5' RACE was applied. Sequencing used an Illumina HiSeq 2500. A second PCR of roughly 7 to 11 cycles was performed with a sample-barcoded 5' primer and a J-beta primer mix. TCRdb ran its own pipeline on the public reads, namely fastp trimming at Q25 and MiXCR clone calling, and kept in-frame beta chains. Entries that share a CDR3 protein sequence are merged under the most common genes and DNA. The sample data list approximately 900,000 distinct CDR3 sequences, and roughly 52% of these were observed just once. Of the sample, around 15% is held by the ten largest clones. The specimen was blood. These receptors were taken from a man in his thirties or forties in good health.

The chain has TRBV10-3 and TRBJ1-5; D may be TRBD1 (5 bases). Germline V CDR1 and CDR2: ENHRY, SYGVKD. The V end was cut by 3 bases, the J end by 0 bases, with 6 bases between. The CDR3 is 14 residues long. The CDR3 DNA reads TGTGCCATCAGTGACGGGACTAGCAATCAGCCCCAGCATTTT. Translation: CAISDGTSNQPQHF.

The CDR3 DNA sequence: TGCGCCAGCAGCTTGGCCGAGCGGGGCCTAAGCACAGATACGCAGTATTTT. It is translated as CASSLAERGLSTDTQYF. V is TRBV5-1 and J is TRBJ2-3, with 7 nucleotides matching TRBD2. V dropped 0 bases and J dropped 0; count of bases not matched to a gene: 7. CDR1 is SGHRS and CDR2 is YFSETQ in the germline V gene. This CDR3 comprises 17 residues.

This clonotype was counted a single time. This chain joins TRBV7-6 and TRBJ1-1; D unclear. The V and J ends lost 1 base and 3 bases respectively, with 6 bases between them. Germline values: CDR1 SGHVS, CDR2 FNYEAQ. The CDR3 is made up of 13 amino acids. CDR3 bases: TGTGCCAGCAGCTTAGAATCGTACACTGAAGCTTTCTTT. Amino acid sequence: CASSLESYTEAFF.

This sequence joins TRBV20-1 and TRBJ2-3; D is perhaps TRBD2 (6 bases). The length of the CDR3 is 15 residues. Trimming cost V 6 bases and J 3 bases, with 19 bases left between them. Germline values: CDR1 DFQATT, CDR2 SNEGSKA (reference sequence). CDR3 protein: CSAQYRGWGTDTQYF. The CDR3 DNA sequence: TGCAGTGCCCAGTATCGGGGGTGGGGAACAGATACGCAGTATTTT.

The chain combines TRBV6-5 with TRBJ2-3; tentatively, D is TRBD1 (5 bases). Germline CDR1 reads MNHEY; CDR2 reads SVGAGI. CDR3 length: 15 amino acids. The V end lost 2 bases, the J end lost 0 bases, and 9 bases lay between the germline ends. The DNA for the CDR3 is TGTGCCAGCAGTTACGGGGCACCTAGCACAGATACGCAGTATTTT. Residues: CASSYGAPSTDTQYF.

The rearrangement uses TRBV7-2 and TRBJ2-7; TRBD2 aligns across 9 bases. Looked up from germline, CDR1 is SGHTA and CDR2 is FQGNSA. With V trimmed by 1 base and J by 0 bases, 4 bases remained unmatched. The CDR3 is made up of 16 amino acids. The CDR3 nucleotides are TGTGCCAGCAGCTTAGAACTAGCGGGTTTCTCCTACGAGCAGTACTTC. Translated, it gives CASSLELAGFSYEQYF.

This clonotype was counted a few times. The chain recombines TRBV4-1 with TRBJ2-4, with 8 bases lining up with TRBD1. J gave up 13 bases and V 0 bases, and 17 bases lay outside the gene matches. Germline V gene sequence: CDR1 MGHRA, CDR2 YSYEKL. CDR3 length: 17 residues. DNA for the CDR3: TGCGCCAGCAGCCAAGAACGGGCTCGGGACAGGTCCTTGGAGCAGTACTTC. Amino acids: CASSQERARDRSLEQYF.

The rearrangement uses TRBV12-3 or TRBV12-4 and TRBJ1-1; weak D call: TRBD1 (5 bases). The CDR3 is 16 residues long. V was trimmed by 2 bases and J by 5 bases, leaving 18 bases between them. In nucleotides, the CDR3 is TGTGCCAGCAGTTTATCTCCCTCCAGGGTGGGAACTGAAGCTTTCTTT. Translating gives CASSLSPSRVGTEAFF.

V and J are TRBV9 and TRBJ2-3; D is ambiguous. V lost 4 bases to trimming and J lost 4 bases, with 19 bases between them. The CDR3 extends over 16 amino acids. The germline gives CDR1 SGDLS, CDR2 YYNGEE. CDR3: CASSFLHTAGSDTQYF. In DNA, the CDR3 is TGTGCCAGCAGCTTCCTCCACACGGCCGGCTCAGATACGCAGTATTTT.

This clonotype was counted between two and nine times. CDR3 nucleotide sequence: TGCAGTGCTTCCGACAGAGCCGGGACCTACGAGCAGTACTTC. Protein sequence: CSASDRAGTYEQYF. The chain carries TRBV20-1 and TRBJ2-7; D may be TRBD1 or TRBD2 (5 bases each). Trimming took 5 bases from V and 2 from J, leaving 16 bases between them. Germline V gene sequence: CDR1 DFQATT, CDR2 SNEGSKA (reference sequence). CDR3 length: 14 residues.

This clonotype was detected a few times. The rearrangement links TRBV7-2 to TRBJ1-1; tentatively, D is TRBD1 (6 bases). Germline loops: CDR1 SGHTA, CDR2 FQGNSA. V was cut by 4 bases and J by 8 bases, with 14 bases left in between. CDR3 length: 13 amino acids. CDR3 region: CASSSRRTAEAFF. CDR3 nucleotide sequence: TGTGCCAGCAGCTCCCGGCGGACAGCAGAAGCTTTCTTT.

The chain couples TRBV12-3 or TRBV12-4 to TRBJ1-1; possibly TRBD1 for D (6 bases). This CDR3 is 14 amino acids long. V lost 4 bases to trimming and J lost 3 bases, with 12 bases between them. The CDR3 protein is CASSSRQAHTEAFF. CDR3 in DNA: TGTGCCAGCAGTTCCCGACAGGCCCACACTGAAGCTTTCTTT.

The V call is TRBV12-3 or TRBV12-4, the J call TRBJ2-2; 10 bases fit TRBD1. V shed 7 bases, J shed 6 bases, and the junction held 8 bases outside the gene matches. The CDR3 covers 15 residues. In DNA form, the CDR3 reads TGTGCCAGCAACCGGGACAGGGGTTTCTCCGGGGAGCTGTTTTTT. Residues: CASNRDRGFSGELFF.

This clonotype was seen a handful of times. The V call is TRBV20-1, the J call TRBJ2-4; D unclear. V gave up 0 bases and J gave up 0 bases, with 12 bases separating them. The CDR3 loop spans 16 amino acids. Germline V gene sequence: CDR1 DFQATT, CDR2 SNEGSKA (reference sequence). The CDR3, as DNA: TGCAGTGCTAGAGATAGGAGATCGTTAGCCAAAAACATTCAGTACTTC. Amino acids: CSARDRRSLAKNIQYF.

This clonotype was picked up a small number of times. This sequence joins TRBV24-1 and TRBJ2-3, with 10 positions matching TRBD2. Germline CDR1 KGHDR, CDR2 SFDVKD. The V segment lost 4 bases and the J segment 5 bases; nucleotides outside the gene matches: 14. CDR3 length equals 18 residues. CDR3 protein: CATSDPNPLAGIRDTQYF. DNA for the CDR3: TGTGCCACCAGTGACCCAAACCCACTAGCGGGGATAAGAGATACGCAGTATTTT.

The chain has TRBV6-4 and TRBJ2-3; TRBD2 might be the D (6 bases). Germline V gene sequence: CDR1 MRHNA, CDR2 SNTAGT. V was clipped by 5 bases and J by 1 base, with 10 bases between them. The CDR3 loop spans 14 amino acids. CDR3 residues: CASSRCGGTDTQYF. The CDR3 DNA reads as TGTGCCAGCAGTAGGTGCGGGGGCACAGATACGCAGTATTTT.

The V gene is TRBV27, the J gene TRBJ1-2; D perhaps matches TRBD1 (5 bases). In germline, CDR1 is MNHEY, CDR2 SMNVEV (reference sequence). The CDR3 sequence is 15 residues long. The V and J ends lost 7 bases and 0 bases respectively, with 15 bases between them. Here the CDR3 reads CASKERGGTNYGYTF. DNA for the CDR3: TGTGCCAGCAAGGAAAGGGGCGGAACTAACTATGGCTACACCTTC.

The table lists this clonotype with a few counts. The chain uses TRBV7-9 and TRBJ2-5; D is ambiguous. This CDR3 is built from 15 residues. Germline CDR1 SEHNR, CDR2 FQNEAQ (reference sequence). Trimming took off 4 bases at V and 2 bases at J, with 14 bases between the two ends. CDR3 bases: TGTGCCAGCAGCTCACGCCTGGCGGATCAAGAGACCCAGTACTTC. Encoded protein: CASSSRLADQETQYF.

This clonotype was observed a few times. V is TRBV18 and J is TRBJ2-7, with 9 bases aligning to TRBD1. V was pared by 0 bases and J by 4 bases, with 4 bases of the junction left unmatched. The CDR3 consists of 15 residues. From germline, CDR1 is KGHSH and CDR2 LQKENI. The CDR3 reads CASSPPGQGQYEQYF. CDR3 bases: TGTGCCAGCTCACCACCGGGACAGGGACAGTACGAGCAGTACTTC.

In regard to this clonotype: The junction does not match germline at one end; this may be a read error. The chain has TRBV2 and TRBJ2-5; D possibly matches TRBD1 or TRBD2 (7 bases each). This CDR3 contains 16 residues. Germline CDR1 SNHLY, CDR2 FYNNEI. The CDR3 protein is CASGEARQGGSLEQYF. The DNA of the CDR3 is TGTGCCAGCGGTGAAGCGCGACAGGGAGGGTCTTTAGAGCAGTACTTC.

This clonotype was seen at least ten times. J is TRBJ1-4 and V is TRBV4-3; a weak D match, TRBD1 (6 bases). The CDR3 totals 13 residues. The V gene's germline CDR1 is LGHNA and CDR2 YSLEER. V was trimmed by 2 bases and J by 5 bases, leaving 6 bases between them. The CDR3 loop reads CASSQQGNEKLFF. The CDR3 DNA follows: TGCGCCAGCAGCCAACAGGGGAATGAAAAACTGTTTTTT.

This clonotype was detected only a few times. A much bigger clone sits one base away, suggesting this may be a read error. The chain employs TRBV6-2 or TRBV6-3 and TRBJ2-1; the D gene is possibly TRBD1 (5 bases). With the DNA end fitting TRBJ2-7 better, the J assignment may be wrong. CDR3 length equals 18 residues. CDR1 is MNHEY, CDR2 SVGEGT, per germline. CDR3 nucleotide sequence: TGTGCCAGCAGCCCCGCCAGGGCACCGGGCCCATCCTACAATGAGCAGTACTTC. Translating gives CASSPARAPGPSYNEQYF.

In its sample, this clonotype was seen a few times. This chain links TRBV27 with TRBJ1-1, with D hard to call. CDR1 and CDR2 from the germline V gene are MNHEY and SMNVEV (reference sequence). This CDR3 region has 14 residues. Trimming took 4 bases from V and 0 from J, leaving 9 bases between them. CDR3 nucleotides: TGTGCCAGCAGTTCCGCCGGGGTGAACACTGAAGCTTTCTTT. Its protein product is CASSSAGVNTEAFF.

The genes are TRBV12-3 or TRBV12-4 and TRBJ1-1; D possibly corresponds to TRBD1 (5 bases). This CDR3 spans 13 amino acids. Trimming took off 6 bases at V and 1 base at J, with 9 bases between the two ends. The CDR3 DNA reads TGTGCCAGCAGGTCCCAGGGGAACACTGAAGCTTTCTTT. This codes for CASRSQGNTEAFF.

This clonotype was detected a few times. The chain joins TRBV23-1 to TRBJ1-1; D call uncertain. TRBV23-1 is filed as an ORF, its function uncertain. This CDR3 spans 15 amino acids. V was cut by 1 base and J by 6 bases, with 15 bases left in between. The CDR3 protein is CASSQCRDWEPEAFF. The CDR3 DNA sequence: TGCGCCAGCAGTCAATGTAGGGATTGGGAGCCTGAAGCTTTCTTT.

The rearrangement joins TRBV29-1 to TRBJ1-4; D uncertain. This CDR3 is built from 13 residues. Trimming left V 0 bases short and J 4 bases short, with 6 bases between. In germline, CDR1 is SQVTM, CDR2 ANQGSEA. CDR3 coding DNA: TGCAGCGTTGAAGAAGTAGGTAATGAAAAACTGTTTTTT. Translated: CSVEEVGNEKLFF. Variable domain in full (rest from reference TRBV29-1 and TRBJ1-4): SAVISQKPSRDICQRGTSLTIQCQVDSQVTMMFWYRQQPGQSLTLIATANQGSEATYESGFVIDKFPISRPNLTFSTLTVSNMSPEDSSIYLCSVEEVGNEKLFFGSGTQLSVL.

V is TRBV4-1 and J is TRBJ2-7, with 10 bases lining up with TRBD2. There are 17 residues in the CDR3. The V segment lost 0 bases and the J segment 7 bases; nucleotides outside the gene matches: 12. The germline V gene encodes CDR1 MGHRA and CDR2 YSYEKL. The CDR3 reads CASSQEIGTSVENEQYF. The CDR3 bases are TGCGCCAGCAGCCAAGAAATAGGGACTAGCGTTGAAAATGAGCAGTACTTC.

This clonotype was observed a handful of times. The V gene is TRBV12-3 or TRBV12-4, the J gene TRBJ2-2; 14 bases agree with TRBD2. V lost 6 bases to trimming and J lost 4 bases; unmatched junction nucleotides: 1. The CDR3 length is 15 residues. The CDR3 DNA follows: TGTGCCAGCAGGGGGACTAGCGGGGGCACCGGGGAGCTGTTTTTT. Protein product: CASRGTSGGTGELFF.

The chain couples TRBV6-2 or TRBV6-3 to TRBJ2-3; perhaps TRBD2 as D (7 bases). The germline V and J ends were trimmed by 7 bases and 5 bases, with 16 bases remaining between them. CDR3 size: 14 residues. Germline-derived CDR1 and CDR2 are MNHEY and SVGEGT. The CDR3 DNA reads TGTGCCAGCACGAACGGGGGGCCTGGAGATACGCAGTATTTT. It yields the protein CASTNGGPGDTQYF.

V gene TRBV28 combines with J gene TRBJ1-6; weak D call: TRBD1 (5 bases). The CDR3 sequence is 15 residues long. Germline V gene data show CDR1 as MDHEN and CDR2 as SYDVKM. V shed 2 bases and J shed 7 bases, with 12 bases lying between them. The CDR3 protein is CASSLLRQGNSPLHF. CDR3 DNA: TGTGCCAGCAGTTTACTGCGGCAGGGAAATTCACCCCTCCACTTT.

V gene TRBV20-1 combines with J gene TRBJ2-3, with TRBD2 matching over 7 bases. CDR1 is DFQATT and CDR2 is SNEGSKA in the germline V gene (reference sequence). There are 14 residues in the CDR3. The J segment lost 2 bases and the V segment lost 3 bases, leaving 5 bases of the junction unmatched. In DNA, the CDR3 is TGCAGTGCTAGTGCGGGGGAGTACACAGATACGCAGTATTTT. Its protein product is CSASAGEYTDTQYF.